Each of the 15 T cell receptor beta chains below was sequenced from the same sample in a study of blood T cells in healthy people across ages. PCR was performed a second time for roughly 7 to 12 cycles using a sample-barcoded 5' primer and a J-beta primer mix. Each CDR3 protein is one row after TCRdb ran MiXCR on the 5' RACE reads. The sample shows approximately 900,000 distinct CDR3 sequences, 25% to 35% of them seen only once. This sample also belongs to another study, concerning T cells of mothers and their children.

The sample comprised blood. The receptors stem from a woman between 40 and 55 years old in good health.

This chain joins TRBV6-5 and TRBJ1-1; 9 bases are a match to TRBD1. The CDR3 length is 16 residues. Germline CDR1 is MNHEY and CDR2 is SVGAGI. V gave up 2 bases and J gave up 4 bases; unmatched junction bases: 8. CDR3 residues: CASSYGDRAGSTEAFF. DNA for the CDR3: TGTGCCAGCAGTTACGGGGACAGGGCGGGGAGCACTGAAGCTTTCTTT.

The V and J genes are TRBV14 and TRBJ2-7; D perhaps matches TRBD1 (6 bases). Germline V lookup: CDR1 SGHDN, CDR2 FVKESK. The CDR3 is made up of 15 amino acids. V lost 1 base and J 5 bases, leaving 15 bases between the germline ends. The CDR3 sequence: CASSQVIGGTHEQYF. CDR3 nucleotide sequence: TGTGCCAGCAGCCAAGTTATAGGGGGAACCCACGAGCAGTACTTC.

This clonotype was detected a few times. The chain couples TRBV7-2 to TRBJ1-6, with TRBD1 matching over 8 bases. Germline-derived CDR1 and CDR2 are SGHTA and FQGNSA. V trimming: 3 bases; J trimming: 7 bases; junction bases outside the gene matches: 5. This CDR3 is built from 15 residues. CDR3 coding DNA: TGTGCCAGCAGCTTGGACAGGGTACAGAATTCACCCCTCCACTTT. Its protein is CASSLDRVQNSPLHF. Together with reference TRBV7-2 and TRBJ1-6, the CDR3 gives the full variable domain: GAGVSQSPSNKVTEKGKDVELRCDPISGHTALYWYRQSLGQGLEFLIYFQGNSAPDKSGLPSDRFSAERTGGSVSTLTIQRTQQEDSAVYLCASSLDRVQNSPLHFGNGTRLTVT.

This clonotype was seen a few times. DNA for the CDR3: TGTGCCAGCAGCCGAAACCAACCCGGCCATTGGGTGGAAGGCTACACCTTC. Its protein is CASSRNQPGHWVEGYTF. V is TRBV14 and J is TRBJ1-2; the D is unclear. The CDR3 runs to 17 residues. The ends were cut back, 4 bases at V and 8 bases at J, with 26 bases in the middle. Germline CDR1 reads SGHDN; CDR2 reads FVKESK.

This clonotype was seen a handful of times. The chain combines TRBV27 with TRBJ1-1; TRBD1 aligns across 9 bases. V shed 6 bases, J shed 1 base, and the junction held 6 bases outside the gene matches. This CDR3 is built from 15 residues. Looked up from germline, CDR1 is MNHEY and CDR2 is SMNVEV (reference sequence). CDR3 sequence reads: CASRRTGAQNTEAFF. CDR3 nucleotide sequence: TGTGCCAGCAGACGGACAGGGGCCCAGAACACTGAAGCTTTCTTT.

J is TRBJ2-3 and V is TRBV11-1; 10 positions match TRBD2. Germline CDR1 SGHAT, CDR2 FQDESV (reference sequence). The CDR3 consists of 16 residues. Trimming cost V 2 bases and J 6 bases; bases outside gene matches: 8. CDR3 sequence: CASSLWQAGGTDTQYF. The CDR3 DNA follows: TGTGCCAGCAGCTTATGGCAAGCGGGGGGGACCGATACGCAGTATTTT.

This chain uses TRBV3-1 with TRBJ2-1; 8 positions match TRBD2. The CDR3 is made up of 14 amino acids. Germline CDR1 and CDR2: LGHDT and YNNKEL (reference sequence). Germline trimming cut 7 bases from V and 3 bases from J; bases unmatched to any gene: 5. The CDR3 region has the DNA TGTGCCAGCACCCGGGGGGGCCGCTACAATGAGCAGTTCTTC. Translated, it gives CASTRGGRYNEQFF.

This clonotype showed up just a few times. This chain joins TRBV2 and TRBJ1-5; 8 bases map to TRBD1. The CDR3 is 15 residues long. The germline CDR1 and CDR2 sequences are SNHLY and FYNNEI. The V gene end was trimmed by 6 bases and the J gene end by 6 bases; junction bases not matched to a gene: 10. This CDR3 reads CASSGQGIVSQPQHF. The CDR3 nucleotides are TGTGCCAGCAGCGGACAGGGCATCGTCTCTCAGCCCCAGCATTTT.

The chain carries TRBV5-8 and TRBJ1-2; possible D gene TRBD1, 6 bases. V was clipped by 4 bases and J by 2 bases, with 15 bases between them. Germline assignment: CDR1 SGHTS and CDR2 YDEGEE. This CDR3 region has 15 residues. CDR3 in amino acids: CASSRGHPKNYGYTF. CDR3 coding DNA: TGTGCCAGCAGCCGGGGACATCCAAAAAACTATGGCTACACCTTC. The full variable domain, in which reference TRBV5-8 and TRBJ1-2 provide the parts outside the CDR3, is EAGVTQSPTHLIKTRGQQATLRCSPISGHTSVYWYQQALGLGLQFLLWYDEGEERNRGNFPPRFSGRQFPNYSSELNVNALELEDSALYLCASSRGHPKNYGYTFGSGTRLTVV.

The chain links TRBV6-1 to TRBJ2-3, with TRBD1 identical over 8 bases. This CDR3 spans 15 amino acids. V shed 7 bases and J 2 bases; nucleotides not matched to a gene: 8. Per the germline V gene, CDR1 is MNHNS and CDR2 is SASEGT. The CDR3: CASTTGQGITDTQYF. The CDR3 coding sequence is TGTGCCAGCACCACCGGACAGGGAATCACAGATACGCAGTATTTT.

In its sample, this clonotype was seen a few times. At one end, the junction sequence differs from germline, possibly due to a read error. This chain joins TRBV4-3 and TRBJ2-1, with D possibly being TRBD2 (6 bases). This CDR3 has 16 residues. CDR1 LGHNA and CDR2 YSLEER come from the germline V gene. The CDR3 DNA reads TGCACCAGCAGCCGCGTCCGGGGGTATGGGTACAATGAGCAGTTCTTC. Translating gives CTSSRVRGYGYNEQFF.

This clonotype was seen at least ten times. This sequence joins TRBV27 and TRBJ2-1, with D perhaps TRBD1 (5 bases). The ends were cut back, 3 bases at V and 0 bases at J, with 12 bases in the middle. CDR1 MNHEY and CDR2 SMNVEV come from the germline V gene (reference sequence). The CDR3 is 16 amino acids. The CDR3 nucleotides are TGTGCCAGCAGTTTCCTCAGGGATCCCTCCTACAATGAGCAGTTCTTC. This gives the protein CASSFLRDPSYNEQFF.

V usage is TRBV4-1 and J usage is TRBJ1-6; no clear D gene. The CDR3 loop spans 13 amino acids. CDR1 and CDR2 (germline): MGHRA, YSYEKL. With 2 bases removed from V and 12 bases from J, the gap between germline ends came to 11 bases. CDR3 amino acids: CASSQFSVLPLHF. The CDR3 DNA reads as TGCGCCAGCAGCCAATTCTCAGTATTACCCCTCCACTTT.

Details on this clonotype: Its ends do not fully match the called genes, so a read error is possible. This chain connects TRBV7-2 to TRBJ2-1; possible D gene TRBD2, 7 bases. Germline-derived CDR1 and CDR2 are SGHTA and FQGNSA. This CDR3 region has 14 residues. CDR3 protein: CASSLAGANNGQFF. The CDR3 DNA is TGTGCCAGCAGCTTGGCGGGGGCGAACAATGGGCAGTTCTTC.

In the case of this clonotype: The junction does not match germline at one end; this may be a read error. The chain couples TRBV7-2 to TRBJ1-2; D possibly corresponds to TRBD1 (6 bases). CDR3 size: 14 residues. CDR1 is SGHTA, CDR2 FQGNSA, per germline. The DNA for the CDR3 is TGTGCCAACAGCTTAGACCAGGGGCATTATGGCTACACCTTC. Amino acids: CANSLDQGHYGYTF.